This TCR beta chain originates from a study of control samples from healthy donors and cancer patients. The CDR3 is 13 residues long. Looked up from germline, CDR1 is GTSNPN and CDR2 is SVGIG (reference sequence). The V and J ends lost 2 bases and 1 base respectively, with 8 bases between them. Sequencing was performed with immunoSEQ multiplex PCR; in TCRdb, only in-frame clones are kept and a portion is missing. Of about 83,000 clones in the sample, 91% are singletons; the top ten hold around a sixth. The sequencing sample was made of blood. The rearrangement links TRBV30 to TRBJ1-1, with no clear D. The source of this sequence is a man aged 30-40 years in good health. In nucleotides, the CDR3 is TGTGCCTGGAGTTTAACAGCGAACACTGAAGCTTTCTTT. Encoded protein: CAWSLTANTEAFF. Full variable domain (missing parts from reference TRBV30 and TRBJ1-1): SQTIHQWPATLVQPVGSPLSLECTVEGTSNPNLYWYRQAAGRGLQLLFYSVGIGQISSEVPQNLSASRPQDRQFILSSKKLLLSDSGFYLCAWSLTANTEAFFGQGTRLTVV.